This is a list of T cell receptor beta chains from one sample in a study of CXCR3-negative and CXCR3-positive naive CD8 T cells. TCRdb re-analyzed the 5' RACE reads; it lists each CDR3 protein once, without DNA. The table for this sample gives fewer than 95,000 distinct CDR3 sequences. The source material was naive CXCR3- CD8+ T cells from blood. These TCRs come from a human donor in good health. Some clones in this sample may be carry-over from other donors' samples. Both conserved end residues are part of each CDR3. Each record gives: J gene, V gene, CDR3 protein.

J: TRBJ1-5; V: TRBV7-2; CDR3: CASSPVVGGNQPQHF
J: TRBJ1-2; V: TRBV12-3/TRBV12-4; CDR3: CASSPTPRQGNYGYTF
J: TRBJ2-6; V: TRBV12-3/TRBV12-4; CDR3: CASSLGLSGANVLTF
J: TRBJ2-5; V: TRBV7-6; CDR3: CASSRGEETQYF
J: TRBJ2-7; V: TRBV29-1; CDR3: CSVEFPTGFGEQYF
J: TRBJ2-2; V: TRBV28; CDR3: CASSPIKTGAGTGELFF
J: TRBJ2-1; V: TRBV11-2; CDR3: CASSLKVGGYNEQFF
J: TRBJ1-1; V: TRBV5-1; CDR3: CASSLRQGPNTEAFF
J: TRBJ2-6; V: TRBV29-1; CDR3: CSVATGAISGANVLTF
J: TRBJ2-3; V: TRBV6-5; CDR3: CASSLAGGRTDTQYF
J: TRBJ2-7; V: TRBV11-2; CDR3: CASSVPGQGKYEQYF
J: TRBJ2-1; V: TRBV5-1; CDR3: CASRNRGGSYNEQFF
J: TRBJ2-1; V: TRBV11-2; CDR3: CASSPGYGRGHNEQFF
J: TRBJ1-2; V: TRBV7-9; CDR3: CASTPKGEDYGYTF
J: TRBJ2-7; V: TRBV4-2; CDR3: CASSQEGWSGSSYEQYF
J: TRBJ2-1; V: TRBV5-6; CDR3: CASSPGRVEQFF
J: TRBJ2-5; V: TRBV11-2; CDR3: CASSPWTEETQYF
J: TRBJ2-7; V: TRBV5-1; CDR3: CASSPAGASYEQYF
J: TRBJ1-1; V: TRBV7-6; CDR3: CASREGAGPEAFF
J: TRBJ2-7; V: TRBV7-2; CDR3: CASSLGLGVEQYF
J: TRBJ2-2; V: TRBV12-3/TRBV12-4; CDR3: CASSFTSSGNTGELFF
J: TRBJ2-1; V: TRBV29-1; CDR3: CSVEDSYNEQFF
J: TRBJ2-7; V: TRBV7-9; CDR3: CASSPTGSWEQYF
J: TRBJ2-5; V: TRBV12-3/TRBV12-4; CDR3: CASSPRGLQQETQYF
J: TRBJ1-2; V: TRBV25-1; CDR3: CASSELLGGGHTF
J: TRBJ2-1; V: TRBV29-1; CDR3: CSVRREYSYNEQFF
J: TRBJ1-6; V: TRBV6-5; CDR3: CASSYSGTEDHSPLHF
J: TRBJ2-1; V: TRBV12-3/TRBV12-4; CDR3: CASSFGTGTYEQFF
J: TRBJ2-2; V: TRBV12-3/TRBV12-4; CDR3: CASSYSRRAGELFF
J: TRBJ2-7; V: TRBV11-3; CDR3: CASSPRTGGLDEQYF
J: TRBJ2-1; V: TRBV27; CDR3: CASTSRMGNYNEQFF
J: TRBJ2-7; V: TRBV29-1; CDR3: CSVEGDFNYEQYF
J: TRBJ1-1; V: TRBV11-3; CDR3: CASSLERGRGNTEAFF
J: TRBJ2-7; V: TRBV28; CDR3: CASSPVVLGTVTYEQYF
J: TRBJ1-4; V: TRBV23-1; CDR3: CASSHPSGQKDEKLFF
J: TRBJ2-3; V: TRBV4-1; CDR3: CASSQAGNTDTQYF
J: TRBJ2-7; V: TRBV2; CDR3: CASGNQGLVQYF
J: TRBJ2-3; V: TRBV27; CDR3: CASSWDASYTQYF
J: TRBJ1-1; V: TRBV7-9; CDR3: CASSFEGGTEAFF
J: TRBJ2-1; V: TRBV5-1; CDR3: CASSWTSGTYNEQFF
J: TRBJ2-2; V: TRBV7-6; CDR3: CASSYPGQVSGGANTGELFF
J: TRBJ2-7; V: TRBV7-6; CDR3: CASSSYQGAYEQYF